Each of the 6 T cell receptor beta chains below was sequenced from the same sample in a study of blood T cell repertoires in COVID-19. Method: immunoSEQ multiplex PCR; TCRdb's copy keeps in-frame clones and lacks some. Of 150,000 to 200,000 clones in the sample, about 87% were seen once. Sequencing input: peripheral blood. These receptors were obtained from a woman in her seventies with COVID-19, enrolled during active disease.

This clone appeared once. The rearrangement joins TRBV12-1 to TRBJ2-5; the table's D call, TRBD2, was not checked against the DNA. TRBV12-1 is marked as a pseudogene. The CDR3 is made up of 15 amino acids. CDR3 coding DNA: TGTGCCAGCAGCTTCGGAACTAGCGGGGGTGAGACCCAGTACTTC. Amino acid sequence: CASSFGTSGGETQYF.

The chain couples TRBV19 to TRBJ1-1, with D possibly TRBD1 on 6 matching bases. CDR1 is LNHDA, CDR2 SQIVND, per germline (reference sequence). The germline V and J ends were trimmed by 8 bases and 0 bases, with 10 bases remaining between them. This CDR3 is built from 13 residues. CDR3 protein: CASLDSMNTEAFF. DNA of the CDR3: TGTGCCAGTTTGGACAGCATGAACACTGAAGCTTTCTTT.

This chain joins TRBV2 and TRBJ1-2; D perhaps matches TRBD1 (6 bases). This CDR3 has 15 residues. V dropped 4 bases and J dropped 2 bases, with 14 bases sitting between them. Looked up from germline, CDR1 is SNHLY and CDR2 is FYNNEI. The CDR3 DNA sequence: TGTGCCAGCAGTGGACGGGACACCTCGAACTATGGCTACACCTTC. The encoded protein is CASSGRDTSNYGYTF.

This chain connects TRBV7-2 to TRBJ1-2; no clear D gene. Deletions cut 3 bases from V and 2 bases from J, with 13 bases between. This CDR3 region has 15 residues. Germline-derived CDR1 and CDR2 are SGHTA and FQGNSA. DNA for the CDR3: TGTGCCAGCAGCTTGACCTTAGCGGAAAACTATGGCTACACCTTC. It is translated as CASSLTLAENYGYTF. The whole variable domain, remainder taken from reference TRBV7-2 and TRBJ1-2, is GAGVSQSPSNKVTEKGKDVELRCDPISGHTALYWYRQSLGQGLEFLIYFQGNSAPDKSGLPSDRFSAERTGGSVSTLTIQRTQQEDSAVYLCASSLTLAENYGYTFGSGTRLTVV.

This rearrangement joins TRBV4-1 to TRBJ2-1; 12 positions agree with TRBD1. With 0 bases clipped from V and 9 bases from J, the junction kept 3 bases outside the gene matches. CDR1 MGHRA and CDR2 YSYEKL come from the germline V gene. CDR3 length: 15 amino acids. CDR3 nucleotides: TGCGCCAGCAGCCAAGAGGGACAGGGGGCGCGTGAGCAGTTCTTC. This translates into CASSQEGQGAREQFF.

The CDR3 spells CASSLIDSPLHF. The CDR3 DNA is TGTGCCAGCAGTTTAATCGATTCACCCCTCCACTTT. The chain carries TRBV28 and TRBJ1-6, with unresolved D. The CDR3 has 12 amino acids. Germline V lookup: CDR1 MDHEN, CDR2 SYDVKM. Trimming removed 2 bases from V and 8 bases from J, with 4 bases in between.